The clone carrying this T cell receptor beta chain was seen a few times. The sample comes from a study of blood T cell repertoires in COVID-19. Germline-derived CDR1 and CDR2 are MNHEY and SVGEGT. V shed 2 bases, J shed 3 bases, and the junction held 11 bases outside the gene matches. The CDR3 spans 17 residues. Clones were sequenced by immunoSEQ multiplex PCR, and TCRdb holds only the in-frame ones, with some missing. The data contain about 52,000 clones, approximately 83% of them singletons. This TCR came from a man between 65 and 79 years old with active COVID-19. Specimen: peripheral blood. This chain connects TRBV6-2 or TRBV6-3 to TRBJ2-7; 9 bases are shared with TRBD2. The CDR3 here is CASSYTPQRGAFYEQYF. The DNA of the CDR3 is TGTGCCAGCAGTTACACGCCCCAGCGGGGGGCCTTCTACGAGCAGTACTTC.